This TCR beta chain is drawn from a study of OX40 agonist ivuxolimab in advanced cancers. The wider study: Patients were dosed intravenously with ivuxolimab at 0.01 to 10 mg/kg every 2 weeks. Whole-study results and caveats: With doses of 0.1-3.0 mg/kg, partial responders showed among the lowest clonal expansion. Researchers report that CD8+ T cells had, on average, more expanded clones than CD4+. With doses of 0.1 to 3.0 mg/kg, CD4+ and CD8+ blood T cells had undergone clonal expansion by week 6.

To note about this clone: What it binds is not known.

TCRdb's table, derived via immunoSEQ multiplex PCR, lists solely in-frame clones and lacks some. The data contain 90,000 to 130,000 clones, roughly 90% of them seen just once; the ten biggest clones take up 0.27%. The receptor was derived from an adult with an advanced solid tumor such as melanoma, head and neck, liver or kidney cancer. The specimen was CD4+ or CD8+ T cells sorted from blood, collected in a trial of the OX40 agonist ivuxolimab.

The CDR3 loop is CASSLVWVQEQFF. In DNA form, the CDR3 reads TGTGCCAGCAGCTTAGTGTGGGTGCAGGAGCAGTTCTTC. V usage is TRBV7-2 and J usage is TRBJ2-1; D unclear. V lost 1 base, J lost 10 bases, and 11 bases lay in between. The CDR3 totals 13 residues. Germline values: CDR1 SGHTA, CDR2 FQGNSA. Filled out from reference TRBV7-2 and TRBJ2-1, the complete variable domain reads GAGVSQSPSNKVTEKGKDVELRCDPISGHTALYWYRQSLGQGLEFLIYFQGNSAPDKSGLPSDRFSAERTGGSVSTLTIQRTQQEDSAVYLCASSLVWVQEQFFGPGTRLTVL.